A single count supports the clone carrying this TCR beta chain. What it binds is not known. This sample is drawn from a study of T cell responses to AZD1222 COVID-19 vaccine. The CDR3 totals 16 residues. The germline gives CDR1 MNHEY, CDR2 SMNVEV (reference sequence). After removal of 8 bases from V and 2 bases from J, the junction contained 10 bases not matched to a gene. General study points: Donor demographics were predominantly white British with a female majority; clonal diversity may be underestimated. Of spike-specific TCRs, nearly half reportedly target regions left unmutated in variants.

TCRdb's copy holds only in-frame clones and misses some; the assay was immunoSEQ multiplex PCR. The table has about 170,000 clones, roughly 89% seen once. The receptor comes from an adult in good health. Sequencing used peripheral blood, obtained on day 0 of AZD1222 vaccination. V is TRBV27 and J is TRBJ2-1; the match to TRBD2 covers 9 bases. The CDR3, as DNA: TGTGCCAGCTGTACGGGGACTAGCCCTGCCTACAATGAGCAGTTCTTC. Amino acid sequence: CASCTGTSPAYNEQFF.